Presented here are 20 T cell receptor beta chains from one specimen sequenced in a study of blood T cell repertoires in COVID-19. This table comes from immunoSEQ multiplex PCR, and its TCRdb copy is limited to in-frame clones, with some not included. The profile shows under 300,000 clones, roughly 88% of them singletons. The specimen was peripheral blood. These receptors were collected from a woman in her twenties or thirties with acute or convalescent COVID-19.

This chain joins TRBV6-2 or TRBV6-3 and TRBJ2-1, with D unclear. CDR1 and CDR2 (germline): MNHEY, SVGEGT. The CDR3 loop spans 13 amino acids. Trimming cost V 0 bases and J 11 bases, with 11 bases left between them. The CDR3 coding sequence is TGTGCCAGCAGTTACTCCGTGGGTAGCCAGCAGTTCTTC. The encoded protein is CASSYSVGSQQFF.

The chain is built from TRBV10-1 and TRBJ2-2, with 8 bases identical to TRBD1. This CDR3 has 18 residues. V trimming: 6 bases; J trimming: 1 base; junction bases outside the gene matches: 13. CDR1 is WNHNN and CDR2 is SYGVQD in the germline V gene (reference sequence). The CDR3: CASSEDSPGTGNTGELFF. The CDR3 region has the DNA TGCGCCAGCAGCGAAGACAGTCCCGGGACAGGGAACACCGGGGAGCTGTTTTTT.

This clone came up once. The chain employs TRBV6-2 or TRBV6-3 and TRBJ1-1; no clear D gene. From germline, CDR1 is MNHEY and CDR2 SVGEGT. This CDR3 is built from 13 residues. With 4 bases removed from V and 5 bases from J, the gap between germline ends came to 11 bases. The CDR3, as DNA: TGTGCCAGCAGTTTTGGGGAGAGGACTGAAGCTTTCTTT. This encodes CASSFGERTEAFF.

The CDR3 nucleotides read TGTGCCAGCACGCTTTCAGGGGGGCTACCCAACACTGAAGCTTTCTTT. Amino acids: CASTLSGGLPNTEAFF. The chain carries TRBV11-2 and TRBJ1-1; TRBD1 matches 7 bases. The CDR3 is made up of 16 amino acids. Germline V gene lookup returns CDR1 SGHAT and CDR2 FQNNGV. The V segment lost 7 bases and the J segment 2 bases; nucleotides outside the gene matches: 13.

The CDR3 protein is CASSLPGTSLHEQYF. The CDR3 coding sequence is TGTGCCAGCAGCCTACCCGGGACTAGTCTCCACGAGCAGTACTTC. The chain joins TRBV14 to TRBJ2-7, with 8 bases fitting TRBD2. The V gene end was trimmed by 4 bases and the J gene end by 5 bases; junction bases not matched to a gene: 10. From germline, CDR1 is SGHDN and CDR2 FVKESK. The CDR3 sequence is 15 residues long. The complete variable domain, with remaining parts taken from reference TRBV14 and TRBJ2-7, reads EAGVTQFPSHSVIEKGQTVTLRCDPISGHDNLYWYRRVMGKEIKFLLHFVKESKQDESGMPNNRFLAERTGGTYSTLKVQPAELEDSGVYFCASSLPGTSLHEQYFGPGTRLTVT.

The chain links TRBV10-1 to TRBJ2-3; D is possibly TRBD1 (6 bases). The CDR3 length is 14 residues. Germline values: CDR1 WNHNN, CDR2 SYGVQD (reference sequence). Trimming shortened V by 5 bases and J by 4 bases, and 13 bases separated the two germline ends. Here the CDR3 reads CASSPGQFSDTQYF. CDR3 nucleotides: TGCGCCAGCAGTCCCGGACAGTTCTCAGATACGCAGTATTTT.

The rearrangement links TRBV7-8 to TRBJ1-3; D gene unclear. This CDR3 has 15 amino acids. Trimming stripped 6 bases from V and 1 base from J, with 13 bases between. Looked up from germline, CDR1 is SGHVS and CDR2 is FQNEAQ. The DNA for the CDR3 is TGTGCCAGCAGTTTCGCGGTCGGGTCTGGAAACACCATATATTTT. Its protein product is CASSFAVGSGNTIYF.

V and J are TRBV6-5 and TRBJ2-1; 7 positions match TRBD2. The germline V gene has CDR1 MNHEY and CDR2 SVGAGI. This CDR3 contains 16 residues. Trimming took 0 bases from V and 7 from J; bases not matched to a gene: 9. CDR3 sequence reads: CASSYSMFGRENEQFF. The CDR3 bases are TGTGCCAGCAGTTACTCGATGTTCGGGCGGGAGAATGAGCAGTTCTTC.

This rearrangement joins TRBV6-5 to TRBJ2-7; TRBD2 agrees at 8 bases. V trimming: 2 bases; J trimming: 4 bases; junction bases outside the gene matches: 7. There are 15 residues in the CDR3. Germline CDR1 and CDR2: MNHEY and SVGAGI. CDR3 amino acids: CASSYGSGRGYEQYF. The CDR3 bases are TGTGCCAGCAGTTACGGGAGCGGGAGAGGGTACGAGCAGTACTTC.

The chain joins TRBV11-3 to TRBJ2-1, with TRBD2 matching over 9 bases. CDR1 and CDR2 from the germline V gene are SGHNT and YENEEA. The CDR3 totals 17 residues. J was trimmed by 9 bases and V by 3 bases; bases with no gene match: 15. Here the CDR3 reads CASSFWSIAGGLGEQFF. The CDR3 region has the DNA TGTGCCAGCAGCTTTTGGTCTATCGCGGGAGGGCTCGGTGAGCAGTTCTTC. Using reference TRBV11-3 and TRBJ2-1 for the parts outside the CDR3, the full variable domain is EAGVVQSPRYKIIEKKQPVAFWCNPISGHNTLYWYLQNLGQGPELLIRYENEEAVDDSQLPKDRFSAERLKGVDSTLKIQPAELGDSAVYLCASSFWSIAGGLGEQFFGPGTRLTVL.

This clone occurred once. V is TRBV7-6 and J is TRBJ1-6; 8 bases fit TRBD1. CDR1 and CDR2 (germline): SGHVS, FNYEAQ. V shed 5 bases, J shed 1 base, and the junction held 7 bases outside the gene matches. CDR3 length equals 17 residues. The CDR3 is CASSEDRARSYNSPLHF. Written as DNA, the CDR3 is TGTGCCAGCAGCGAGGACAGGGCGCGATCCTATAATTCACCCCTCCACTTT.

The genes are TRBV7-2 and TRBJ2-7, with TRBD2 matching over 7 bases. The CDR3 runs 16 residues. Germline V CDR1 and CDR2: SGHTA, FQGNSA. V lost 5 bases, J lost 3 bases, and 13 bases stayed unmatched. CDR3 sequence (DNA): TGTGCCAGCAGCCCTCGGCTAGCGGATAAAAACTACGAGCAGTACTTC. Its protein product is CASSPRLADKNYEQYF.

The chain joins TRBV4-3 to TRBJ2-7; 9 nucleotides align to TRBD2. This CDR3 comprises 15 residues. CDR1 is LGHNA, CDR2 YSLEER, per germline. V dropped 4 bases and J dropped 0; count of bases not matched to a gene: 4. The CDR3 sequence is CASSRTSANSYEQYF. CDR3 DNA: TGCGCCAGCAGCCGGACTAGCGCAAACTCCTACGAGCAGTACTTC.

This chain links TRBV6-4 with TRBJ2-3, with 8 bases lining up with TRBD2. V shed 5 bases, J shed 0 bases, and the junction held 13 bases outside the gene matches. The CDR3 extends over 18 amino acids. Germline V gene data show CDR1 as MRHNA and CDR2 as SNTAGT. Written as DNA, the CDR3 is TGTGCCAGCAGTCAAACCTTTCGTAGCGGGGCTAGCACAGATACGCAGTATTTT. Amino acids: CASSQTFRSGASTDTQYF.

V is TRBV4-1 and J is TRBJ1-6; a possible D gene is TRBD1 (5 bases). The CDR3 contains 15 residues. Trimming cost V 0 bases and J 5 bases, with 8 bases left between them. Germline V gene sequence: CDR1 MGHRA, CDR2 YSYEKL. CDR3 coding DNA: TGCGCCAGCAGCCAAGAAGGGGCCGATAATTCACCCCTCCACTTT. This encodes CASSQEGADNSPLHF.

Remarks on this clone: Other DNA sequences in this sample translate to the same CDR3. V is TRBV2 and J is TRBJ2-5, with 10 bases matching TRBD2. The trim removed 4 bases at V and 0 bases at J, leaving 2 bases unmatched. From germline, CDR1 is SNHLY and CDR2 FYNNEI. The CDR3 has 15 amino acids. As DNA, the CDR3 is TGTGCCAGCAGTGGGACTAGCGGTTACCAAGAGACCCAGTACTTC. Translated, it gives CASSGTSGYQETQYF.

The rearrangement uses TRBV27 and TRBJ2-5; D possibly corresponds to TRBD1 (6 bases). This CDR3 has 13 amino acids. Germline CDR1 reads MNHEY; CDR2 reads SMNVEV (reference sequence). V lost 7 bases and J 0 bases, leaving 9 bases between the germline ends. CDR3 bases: TGTGCCAGCACCGCAGGGGACCAAGAGACCCAGTACTTC. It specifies CASTAGDQETQYF.

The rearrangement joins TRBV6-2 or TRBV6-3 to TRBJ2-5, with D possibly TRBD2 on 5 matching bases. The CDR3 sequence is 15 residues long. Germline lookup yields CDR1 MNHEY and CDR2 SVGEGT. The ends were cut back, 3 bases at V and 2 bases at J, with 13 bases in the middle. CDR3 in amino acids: CASSYLPTGQETQYF. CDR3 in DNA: TGTGCCAGCAGTTATCTCCCTACGGGGCAAGAGACCCAGTACTTC.

CDR3 loop: CASIGTSGSYNEQFF. For the CDR3, the DNA is TGTGCCAGCATCGGGACTAGCGGGAGCTACAATGAGCAGTTCTTC. V and J are TRBV5-4 and TRBJ2-1; 14 bases map to TRBD2. The V and J ends lost 6 bases and 3 bases, in that order; junction bases with no gene match: 2. CDR1 SGHNT and CDR2 YYREEE come from the germline V gene (reference sequence). The CDR3 is 15 amino acids.

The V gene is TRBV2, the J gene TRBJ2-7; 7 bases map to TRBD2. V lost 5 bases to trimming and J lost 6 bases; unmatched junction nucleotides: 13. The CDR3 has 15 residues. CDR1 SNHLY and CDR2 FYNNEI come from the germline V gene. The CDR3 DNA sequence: TGTGCCAGCAGTCAATCCTGGGGGGGAGAGGCCGAGCAGTACTTC. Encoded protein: CASSQSWGGEAEQYF.